What follows describes a single T cell receptor beta chain. The CDR3 sequence is 14 residues long. V was pared by 5 bases and J by 6 bases, with 17 bases between. Germline V gene data show CDR1 as SGHAT and CDR2 as FQNNGV. Sequencing targeted expressed TCRB transcripts, as all isolated RNA had been reverse transcribed. Measured with immunoSEQ multiplex PCR; TCRdb has only the in-frame clones, and not every one. The sample lists about 220,000 clones, roughly a tenth occurring once. This sample was taken from a study of beta chain features in type 1 diabetes. The V gene is TRBV11-2, the J gene TRBJ2-7, with D perhaps assigned TRBD1 or TRBD2 (5 bases each). The sequence derives from a man between 18 and 29 years old in good health. Sequenced sample: central memory CD4+ T cells from blood. CDR3 in amino acids: CASSQWDRGVEQYF. The CDR3 nucleotides are TGTGCCAGCAGCCAGTGGGACCGAGGAGTCGAGCAGTACTTC. Combining the CDR3 with reference TRBV11-2 and TRBJ2-7 gives the whole variable domain EAGVAQSPRYKIIEKRQSVAFWCNPISGHATLYWYQQILGQGPKLLIQFQNNGVVDDSQLPKDRFSAERLKGVDSTLKIQPAKLEDSAVYLCASSQWDRGVEQYFGPGTRLTVT.